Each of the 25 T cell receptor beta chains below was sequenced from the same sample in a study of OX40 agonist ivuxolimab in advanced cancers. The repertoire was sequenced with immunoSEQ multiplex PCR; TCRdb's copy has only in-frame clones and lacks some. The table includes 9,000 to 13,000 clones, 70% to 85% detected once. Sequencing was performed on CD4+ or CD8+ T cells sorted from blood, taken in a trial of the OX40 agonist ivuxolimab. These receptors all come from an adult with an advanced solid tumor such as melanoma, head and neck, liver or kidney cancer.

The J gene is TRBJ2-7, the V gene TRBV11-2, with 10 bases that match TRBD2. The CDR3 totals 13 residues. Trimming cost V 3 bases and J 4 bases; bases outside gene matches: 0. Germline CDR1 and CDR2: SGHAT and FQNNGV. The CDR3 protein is CASSLGLAYEQYF. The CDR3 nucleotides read TGTGCCAGCAGCTTGGGACTAGCGTACGAGCAGTACTTC.

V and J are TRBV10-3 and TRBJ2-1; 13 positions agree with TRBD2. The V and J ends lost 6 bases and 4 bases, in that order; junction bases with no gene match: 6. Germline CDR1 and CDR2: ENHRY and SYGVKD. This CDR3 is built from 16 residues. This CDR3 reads CAISPGLAGEYNEQFF. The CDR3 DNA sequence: TGTGCCATCAGCCCAGGACTAGCGGGGGAATACAATGAGCAGTTCTTC.

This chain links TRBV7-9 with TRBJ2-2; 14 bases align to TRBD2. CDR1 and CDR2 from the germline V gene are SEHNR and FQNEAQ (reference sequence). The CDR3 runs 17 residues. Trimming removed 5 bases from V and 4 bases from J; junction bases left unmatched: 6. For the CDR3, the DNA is TGTGCCAGCAGCCGGGGACTAGCGGGAGCGACCACCGGGGAGCTGTTTTTT. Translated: CASSRGLAGATTGELFF.

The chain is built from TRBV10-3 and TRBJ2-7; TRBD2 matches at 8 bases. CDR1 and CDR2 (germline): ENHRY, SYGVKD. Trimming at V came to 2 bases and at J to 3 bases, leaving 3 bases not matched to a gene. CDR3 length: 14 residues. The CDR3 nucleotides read TGTGCCATCAGTGAGCCGGGACTAGGCTACGAGCAGTACTTC. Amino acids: CAISEPGLGYEQYF.

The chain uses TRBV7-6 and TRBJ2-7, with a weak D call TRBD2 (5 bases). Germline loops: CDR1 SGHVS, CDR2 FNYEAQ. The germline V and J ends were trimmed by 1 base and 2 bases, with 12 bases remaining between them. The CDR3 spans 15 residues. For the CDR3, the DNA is TGTGCCAGCAGCTTAGATAGCAGCGGTGCCTACGAGCAGTACTTC. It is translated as CASSLDSSGAYEQYF. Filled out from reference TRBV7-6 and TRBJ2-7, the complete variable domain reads GAGVSQSPRYKVTKRGQDVALRCDPISGHVSLYWYRQALGQGPEFLTYFNYEAQQDKSGLPNDRFSAERPEGSISTLTIQRTEQRDSAMYRCASSLDSSGAYEQYFGPGTRLTVT.

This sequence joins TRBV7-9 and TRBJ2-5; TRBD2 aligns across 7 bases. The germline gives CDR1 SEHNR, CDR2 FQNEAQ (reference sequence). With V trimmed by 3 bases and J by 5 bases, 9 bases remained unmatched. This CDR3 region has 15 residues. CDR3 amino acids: CASSFREGTKETQYF. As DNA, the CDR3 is TGTGCCAGCAGCTTTAGGGAGGGGACGAAGGAGACCCAGTACTTC.

The CDR3 reads CASKPGLAGSDTQYF. The CDR3 DNA is TGTGCCAGCAAACCGGGACTAGCGGGATCAGATACGCAGTATTTT. This chain links TRBV6-6 with TRBJ2-3, with 13 bases matching TRBD2. The CDR3 runs to 15 residues. Unmatched junction bases numbered 5, after V lost 7 bases and J lost 4 bases. Germline CDR1 and CDR2: MNHNY and SVGAGI (reference sequence).

Written as DNA, the CDR3 is TGTGCCAGTAGTATCTCCCCGGGACTAGCTTCCTACGAGCAGTACTTC. It yields the protein CASSISPGLASYEQYF. The chain joins TRBV19 to TRBJ2-7; TRBD2 agrees at 9 bases. The V segment lost 3 bases and the J segment 1 base; nucleotides outside the gene matches: 7. Germline CDR1 reads LNHDA; CDR2 reads SQIVND (reference sequence). The CDR3 runs to 16 residues. The full variable domain, completed using reference TRBV19 and TRBJ2-7, is DGGITQSPKYLFRKEGQNVTLSCEQNLNHDAMYWYRQDPGQGLRLIYYSQIVNDFQKGDIAEGYSVSREKKESFPLTVTSAQKNPTAFYLCASSISPGLASYEQYFGPGTRLTVT.

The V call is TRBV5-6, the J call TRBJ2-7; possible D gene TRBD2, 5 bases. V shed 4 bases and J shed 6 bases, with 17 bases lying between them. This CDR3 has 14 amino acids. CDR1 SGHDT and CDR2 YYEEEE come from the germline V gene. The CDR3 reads CASSPPSLRGEQYF. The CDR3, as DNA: TGTGCCAGCAGCCCACCATCACTACGGGGCGAGCAGTACTTC.

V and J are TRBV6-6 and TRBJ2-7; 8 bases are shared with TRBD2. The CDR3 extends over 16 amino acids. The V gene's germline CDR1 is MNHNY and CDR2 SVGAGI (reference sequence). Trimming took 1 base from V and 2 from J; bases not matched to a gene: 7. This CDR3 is CASSYLPGLDTYEQYF. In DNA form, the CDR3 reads TGTGCCAGCAGTTACTTACCGGGACTAGATACCTACGAGCAGTACTTC.

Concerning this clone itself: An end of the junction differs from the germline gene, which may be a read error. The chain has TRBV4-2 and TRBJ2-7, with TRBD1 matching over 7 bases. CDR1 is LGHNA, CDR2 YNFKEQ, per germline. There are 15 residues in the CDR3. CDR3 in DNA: TGTGCCAGCAACCAAGATTGGCCAGGGGGCTACGAGCAGTACTTC. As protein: CASNQDWPGGYEQYF.

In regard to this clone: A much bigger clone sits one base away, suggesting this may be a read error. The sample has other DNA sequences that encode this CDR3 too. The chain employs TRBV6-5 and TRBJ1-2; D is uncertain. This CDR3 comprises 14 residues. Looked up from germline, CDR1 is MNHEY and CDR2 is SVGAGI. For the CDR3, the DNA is TGTGCCAGCAGTTACCTCCCAGCAAGTGATGGCTACACCTTT. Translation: CASSYLPASDGYTF.

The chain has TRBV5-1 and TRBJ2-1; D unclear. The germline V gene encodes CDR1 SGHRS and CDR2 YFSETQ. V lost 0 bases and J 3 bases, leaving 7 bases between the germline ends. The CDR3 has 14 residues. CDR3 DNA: TGCGCCAGCAGCTTGGGTGACGGCTACAATGAGCAGTTCTTC. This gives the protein CASSLGDGYNEQFF.

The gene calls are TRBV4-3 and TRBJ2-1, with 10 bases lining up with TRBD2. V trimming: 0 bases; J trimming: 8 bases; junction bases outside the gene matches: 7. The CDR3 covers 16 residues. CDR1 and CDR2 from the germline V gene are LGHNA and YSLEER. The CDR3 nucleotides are TGCGCCAGCAGCCAAGATCTAAGCGGGGGGGCGGATGAGCAGTTCTTC. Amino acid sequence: CASSQDLSGGADEQFF.

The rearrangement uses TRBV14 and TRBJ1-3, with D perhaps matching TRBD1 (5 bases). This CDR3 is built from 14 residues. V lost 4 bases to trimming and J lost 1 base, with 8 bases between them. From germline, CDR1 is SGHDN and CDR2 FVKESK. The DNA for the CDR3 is TGTGCCAGCAGCCTTCGGGGGTCTGGAAACACCATATATTTT. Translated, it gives CASSLRGSGNTIYF.

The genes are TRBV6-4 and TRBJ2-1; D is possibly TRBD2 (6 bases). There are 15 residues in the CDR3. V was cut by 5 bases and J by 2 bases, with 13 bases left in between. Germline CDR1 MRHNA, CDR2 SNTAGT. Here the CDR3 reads CASSKRLDPYNEQFF. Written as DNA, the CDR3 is TGTGCCAGCAGTAAAAGACTAGATCCCTACAATGAGCAGTTCTTC.

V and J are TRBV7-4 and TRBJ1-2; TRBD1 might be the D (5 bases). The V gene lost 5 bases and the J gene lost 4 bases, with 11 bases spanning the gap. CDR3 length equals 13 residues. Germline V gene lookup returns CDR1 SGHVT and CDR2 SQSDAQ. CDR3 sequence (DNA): TGTGCCAGCAGCCGGGGACCCAGCTATGGCTACACCTTC. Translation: CASSRGPSYGYTF.

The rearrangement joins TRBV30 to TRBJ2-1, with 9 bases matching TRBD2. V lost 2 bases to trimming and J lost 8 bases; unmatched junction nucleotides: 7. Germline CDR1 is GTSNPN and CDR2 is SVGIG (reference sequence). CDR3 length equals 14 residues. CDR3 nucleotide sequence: TGTGCCTGGAGTTTCCTAGCGGGACGAGATGAGCAGTTCTTC. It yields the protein CAWSFLAGRDEQFF.

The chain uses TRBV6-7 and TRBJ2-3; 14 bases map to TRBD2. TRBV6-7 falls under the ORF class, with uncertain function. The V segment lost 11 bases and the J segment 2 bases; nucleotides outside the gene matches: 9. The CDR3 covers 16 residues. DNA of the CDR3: TGTGCCCACGGACTAGCGGGAGGCAACGTCACAGATACGCAGTATTTT. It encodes CAHGLAGGNVTDTQYF.

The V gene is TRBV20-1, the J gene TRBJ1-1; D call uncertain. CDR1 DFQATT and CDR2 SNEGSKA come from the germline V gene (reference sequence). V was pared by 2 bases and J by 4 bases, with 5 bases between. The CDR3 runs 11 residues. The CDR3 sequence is CSARFATEAFF. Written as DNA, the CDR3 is TGCAGTGCTAGATTCGCCACTGAAGCTTTCTTT.

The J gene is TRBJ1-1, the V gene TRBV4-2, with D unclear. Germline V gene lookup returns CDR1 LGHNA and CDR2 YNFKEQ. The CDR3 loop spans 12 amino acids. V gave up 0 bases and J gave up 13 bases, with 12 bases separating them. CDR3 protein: CASSQDRTRLFF. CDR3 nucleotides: TGTGCCAGCAGCCAAGATCGCACAAGGCTTTTCTTT.

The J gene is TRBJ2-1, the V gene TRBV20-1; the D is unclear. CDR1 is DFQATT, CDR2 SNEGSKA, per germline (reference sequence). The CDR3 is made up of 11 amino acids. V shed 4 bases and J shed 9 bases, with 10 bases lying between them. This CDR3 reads CSANKAFEQFF. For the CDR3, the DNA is TGCAGTGCTAACAAGGCTTTTGAGCAGTTCTTC.

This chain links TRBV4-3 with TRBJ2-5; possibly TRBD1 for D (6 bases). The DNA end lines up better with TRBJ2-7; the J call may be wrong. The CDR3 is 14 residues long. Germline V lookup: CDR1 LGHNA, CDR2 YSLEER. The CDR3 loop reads CASSQDTGSSEQYF. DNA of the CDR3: TGCGCCAGCAGCCAAGATACAGGGAGTTCCGAGCAGTACTTC.

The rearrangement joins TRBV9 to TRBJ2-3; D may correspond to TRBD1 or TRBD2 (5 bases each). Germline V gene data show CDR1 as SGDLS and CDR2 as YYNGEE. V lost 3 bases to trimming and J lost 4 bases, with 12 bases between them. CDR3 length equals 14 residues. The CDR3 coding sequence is TGTGCCAGCAGCGACGCCTGGGGGTCAGATACGCAGTATTTT. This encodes CASSDAWGSDTQYF.

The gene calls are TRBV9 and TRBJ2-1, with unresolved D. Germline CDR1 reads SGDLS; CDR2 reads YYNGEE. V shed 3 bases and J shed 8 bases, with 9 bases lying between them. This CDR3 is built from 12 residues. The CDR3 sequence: CASSADGDEQFF. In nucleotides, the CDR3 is TGTGCCAGCAGCGCCGACGGAGATGAGCAGTTCTTC.